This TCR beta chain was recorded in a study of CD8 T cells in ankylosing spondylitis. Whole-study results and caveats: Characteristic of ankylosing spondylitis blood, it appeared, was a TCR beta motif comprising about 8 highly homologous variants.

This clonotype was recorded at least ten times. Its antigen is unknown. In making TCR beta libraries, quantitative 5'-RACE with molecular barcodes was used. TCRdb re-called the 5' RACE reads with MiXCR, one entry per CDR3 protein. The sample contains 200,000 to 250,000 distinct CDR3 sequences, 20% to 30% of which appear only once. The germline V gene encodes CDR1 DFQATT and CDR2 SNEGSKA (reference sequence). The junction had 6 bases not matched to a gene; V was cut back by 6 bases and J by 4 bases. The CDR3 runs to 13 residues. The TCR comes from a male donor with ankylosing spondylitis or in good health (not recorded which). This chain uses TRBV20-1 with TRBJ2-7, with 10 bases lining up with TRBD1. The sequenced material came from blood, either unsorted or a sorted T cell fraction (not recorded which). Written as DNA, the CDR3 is TGCAGTGCAAGACAGGGGGCGGGATACGAGCAGTACTTC. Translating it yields CSARQGAGYEQYF.